This T cell receptor (beta chain) was identified during a study of blood T cell repertoires in COVID-19. For the study at large: The study drew acute and convalescent COVID-19 samples from the United States, Italy and Spain. From T cells, B-cell-depleted T cells, or PBMCs came the material, which was cDNA or gDNA.

This clone has only one observation. In the authors' workflow: Reference gene primer amplification gave nucleated cell count estimates. Profiled with immunoSEQ multiplex PCR; TCRdb holds only in-frame clones, not every one. V and J calls plus clone size are reproduced from that table; the DNA served to infer D and trimming. This repertoire shows 55,000 to 70,000 clones, 70% to 90% found once; its top ten account for 3.5% to 4.5%. CDR1 and CDR2 from the germline V gene are MGHDK and SYGVNS. V was trimmed by 2 bases and J by 5 bases, leaving 21 bases between them. The CDR3 spans 17 residues. This receptor was taken from a middle-aged man with acute or convalescent COVID-19. Source material: peripheral blood. This chain links TRBV25-1 with TRBJ2-5, with a possible D match to TRBD2 (6 bases). CDR3 nucleotide sequence: TGTGCCAGCAGTGAAAGTCCCTCAGCGGGCCGGGGGGAGACCCAGTACTTC. It yields the protein CASSESPSAGRGETQYF.